The 31 T cell receptor beta chains below come from one sample, sequenced in a study of shared clonotypes between healthy human individuals. Assay: immunoSEQ multiplex PCR; the TCRdb copy retains only in-frame clones and omits some. Among millions of clones, roughly 96% were seen once, and the ten largest hold more than 0.1%. Sequenced input: naive CD4+ T cells sorted from blood. Subset here: CD45RA+ positively selected. Every receptor here comes from a man between 18 and 35 years old in good health.

The count of this clone is one. The genes are TRBV4-1 and TRBJ2-2, with D perhaps TRBD1 or TRBD2 (5 bases each). V was cut by 1 base and J by 6 bases, with 9 bases left in between. Germline V CDR1 and CDR2: MGHRA, YSYEKL. This CDR3 has 14 residues. The DNA of the CDR3 is TGCGCCAGCAGCCAAGTTTCGGGGCCCGGGGAGCTGTTTTTT. Protein: CASSQVSGPGELFF.

The V and J genes are TRBV27 and TRBJ2-7; TRBD2 agrees at 10 bases. Germline CDR1 is MNHEY and CDR2 is SMNVEV (reference sequence). The trim removed 5 bases at V and 2 bases at J, leaving 18 bases unmatched. CDR3 length equals 19 residues. In DNA, the CDR3 is TGTGCCAGCAGTACCCTCCTAGCGGGAGATTATCATAGGCCCTACGAGCAGTACTTC. Its protein product is CASSTLLAGDYHRPYEQYF.

The chain employs TRBV18 and TRBJ2-7; a possible D gene is TRBD1 (6 bases). V lost 6 bases and J 0 bases, leaving 12 bases between the germline ends. The length of the CDR3 is 14 residues. The germline CDR1 and CDR2 sequences are KGHSH and LQKENI. The CDR3: CASSRQDSSYEQYF. The CDR3 DNA reads as TGTGCCAGCTCCCGACAGGACAGCTCCTACGAGCAGTACTTC.

This rearrangement joins TRBV27 to TRBJ2-1; 9 bases are a match to TRBD1. The ends lost 2 bases at V and 6 bases at J; junction bases unmatched: 5. The germline gives CDR1 MNHEY, CDR2 SMNVEV (reference sequence). The CDR3 has 15 residues. The CDR3 reads CASSLRGQGINEQFF. CDR3 bases: TGTGCCAGCAGTTTACGGGGACAGGGAATCAATGAGCAGTTCTTC.

CDR3 DNA sequence: TGTGCCAGTACCCTGGGGGTGAGCAAAACGCAGTATTTT. This sequence encodes CASTLGVSKTQYF. The chain links TRBV28 to TRBJ2-3; perhaps D is TRBD1 or TRBD2 (5 bases each). The CDR3 sequence is 13 residues long. V shed 9 bases and J shed 9 bases, with 19 bases lying between them. Germline V gene sequence: CDR1 MDHEN, CDR2 SYDVKM.

This rearrangement joins TRBV30 to TRBJ1-2, with TRBD1 matching 7 bases. Per germline, CDR1 GTSNPN and CDR2 SVGIG (reference sequence). This CDR3 region has 13 residues. V shed 7 bases, J shed 3 bases, and the junction held 8 bases outside the gene matches. CDR3 loop: CAFGTEVYYGYTF. The CDR3 region has the DNA TGTGCCTTTGGGACAGAAGTTTACTATGGCTACACCTTC.

The rearrangement uses TRBV6-6 and TRBJ2-2; 11 positions match TRBD2. Losses at the gene ends were 6 bases for V and 5 bases for J; bases not matched to a gene: 5. The CDR3 loop spans 15 amino acids. The germline CDR1 and CDR2 sequences are MNHNY and SVGAGI (reference sequence). CDR3 sequence reads: CASSRGLAVTGELFF. The DNA of the CDR3 is TGTGCCAGCAGCCGGGGACTAGCGGTAACCGGGGAGCTGTTTTTT.

The J gene is TRBJ1-5, the V gene TRBV30; maybe TRBD1 (5 bases). This CDR3 is built from 15 residues. Trimming shortened V by 0 bases and J by 2 bases, and 11 bases separated the two germline ends. The germline V gene encodes CDR1 GTSNPN and CDR2 SVGIG (reference sequence). CDR3 in DNA: TGTGCCTGGAGTGTAGGGGCTTTGGGCAATCAGCCCCAGCATTTT. The encoded protein is CAWSVGALGNQPQHF.

About this clone itself: Other DNA sequences in the same sample also yield this CDR3. The rearrangement links TRBV4-3 to TRBJ1-6, with 7 positions matching TRBD1. This CDR3 spans 16 amino acids. From germline, CDR1 is LGHNA and CDR2 YSLEER. Trimming cost V 3 bases and J 5 bases; bases outside gene matches: 7. This chain's CDR3 is CASSQARDRNNSPLHF. CDR3 nucleotides: TGCGCCAGCAGCCAGGCCCGGGACAGAAATAATTCACCCCTCCACTTT.

Regarding this clone: Other DNA sequences in this sample translate to the same CDR3. This chain links TRBV7-2 with TRBJ2-5; 8 positions agree with TRBD1. Germline CDR1 SGHTA, CDR2 FQGNSA. The CDR3 is 14 residues long. The ends lost 1 base at V and 5 bases at J; junction bases unmatched: 3. CDR3 coding DNA: TGTGCCAGCAGCTTAGGGCAGGGGGCCGAGACCCAGTACTTC. Protein product: CASSLGQGAETQYF.

This clone is a singleton in its sample. The V and J genes are TRBV7-2 and TRBJ2-3, with TRBD2 as a possible D gene (6 bases). Trimming took 5 bases from V and 2 from J, leaving 14 bases between them. From germline, CDR1 is SGHTA and CDR2 FQGNSA. The CDR3 has 15 residues. The CDR3 reads CASSQGGAFTDTQYF. The DNA of the CDR3 is TGTGCCAGCAGCCAAGGAGGGGCCTTCACAGATACGCAGTATTTT.

This rearrangement joins TRBV6-6 to TRBJ2-5, with D tentatively TRBD1 or TRBD2 (5 bases each). The CDR3 is 14 amino acids. V lost 0 bases, J lost 4 bases, and 9 bases lay in between. Germline CDR1 is MNHNY and CDR2 is SVGAGI (reference sequence). The CDR3 spells CASSYSRGSETQYF. CDR3 sequence (DNA): TGTGCCAGCAGTTACTCGAGGGGTTCAGAGACCCAGTACTTC.

Remarks on this clone: The identical CDR3 is also encoded by other nucleotide sequences in the sample. This rearrangement joins TRBV20-1 to TRBJ2-5; D remains unclear. CDR3 length equals 11 residues. Germline CDR1 and CDR2: DFQATT and SNEGSKA (reference sequence). Trimming removed 1 base at V and 2 bases at J, with 2 bases between. The CDR3: CSARVQETQYF. The CDR3 DNA reads as TGCAGTGCTAGAGTGCAAGAGACCCAGTACTTC.

This clone was counted once. CDR3 DNA: TGTGCCAGCAGCTTTGTGGACTCCGACTCCTACGAGCAGTACTTC. Amino acid sequence: CASSFVDSDSYEQYF. The chain has TRBV11-2 and TRBJ2-7; TRBD2 might be the D (5 bases). The CDR3 length is 15 residues. Germline V gives CDR1 SGHAT, CDR2 FQNNGV. V was shortened by 3 bases and J by 0 bases, with 12 bases between the two germline ends.

Note on this clone: A much larger clone is a single base away; this may be a read error. The chain joins TRBV30 to TRBJ1-2, with unresolved D. Germline CDR1 GTSNPN, CDR2 SVGIG (reference sequence). The CDR3 spans 13 residues. The CDR3 DNA follows: TGTGCCTGGAGGGCAGACCTTAACTATGGCCACACCTTC. It encodes CAWRADLNYGHTF. The whole variable domain, filled in from reference TRBV30 and TRBJ1-2, reads SQTIHQWPATLVQPVGSPLSLECTVEGTSNPNLYWYRQAAGRGLQLLFYSVGIGQISSEVPQNLSASRPQDRQFILSSKKLLLSDSGFYLCAWRADLNYGHTFGSGTRLTVV.

The gene calls are TRBV5-1 and TRBJ1-1; D unresolved. With 0 bases removed from V and 0 bases from J, the gap between germline ends came to 9 bases. Germline lookup yields CDR1 SGHRS and CDR2 YFSETQ. This CDR3 spans 15 amino acids. DNA for the CDR3: TGCGCCAGCAGCTTGGCCGGGATTTTGAACACTGAAGCTTTCTTT. Translated, it gives CASSLAGILNTEAFF. Together with reference TRBV5-1 and TRBJ1-1, the CDR3 gives the full variable domain: KAGVTQTPRYLIKTRGQQVTLSCSPISGHRSVSWYQQTPGQGLQFLFEYFSETQRNKGNFPGRFSGRQFSNSRSEMNVSTLELGDSALYLCASSLAGILNTEAFFGQGTRLTVV.

The gene calls are TRBV18 and TRBJ1-2; no definite D call. Trimming shortened V by 6 bases and J by 2 bases, and 16 bases separated the two germline ends. The V gene's germline CDR1 is KGHSH and CDR2 LQKENI. The CDR3 has 15 amino acids. CDR3 DNA sequence: TGTGCCAGCTCTATCATAGCGGATGAAAACTATGGCTACACCTTC. It specifies CASSIIADENYGYTF.

The chain combines TRBV25-1 with TRBJ2-7; tentative D call: TRBD2 (7 bases). This CDR3 has 15 residues. V was trimmed by 6 bases and J by 1 base, leaving 16 bases between them. Looked up from germline, CDR1 is MGHDK and CDR2 is SYGVNS. The CDR3 spells CASRKTGRGSYEQYF. DNA of the CDR3: TGTGCCAGCAGAAAAACAGGGAGGGGTTCCTACGAGCAGTACTTC.

This clone was detected only once. This chain links TRBV6-5 with TRBJ1-4, with 10 nucleotides matching TRBD1. Germline trimming cut 6 bases from V and 8 bases from J; bases unmatched to any gene: 3. CDR3 length: 13 residues. Germline-derived CDR1 and CDR2 are MNHEY and SVGAGI. CDR3 in amino acids: CASRGQGREKLFF. The CDR3, as DNA: TGTGCCAGCAGGGGACAGGGGCGAGAAAAACTGTTTTTT.

V and J are TRBV7-2 and TRBJ2-1, with 10 bases aligning to TRBD1. Losses at the gene ends were 3 bases for V and 6 bases for J; bases not matched to a gene: 8. The CDR3 sequence is 16 residues long. Germline V gene sequence: CDR1 SGHTA, CDR2 FQGNSA. CDR3 amino acids: CASSLRDRGSRNEQFF. The CDR3 DNA follows: TGTGCCAGCAGCTTGCGGGACAGGGGAAGTCGCAATGAGCAGTTCTTC.

This rearrangement joins TRBV30 to TRBJ1-2; 7 bases line up with TRBD1. The CDR3 sequence is 14 residues long. Germline V gives CDR1 GTSNPN, CDR2 SVGIG (reference sequence). The V gene end was trimmed by 3 bases and the J gene end by 8 bases; junction bases not matched to a gene: 12. DNA for the CDR3: TGTGCCTGGAGCCCGGGACAGAGTTGGTCAGGCTACACCTTC. Amino acid sequence: CAWSPGQSWSGYTF.

V gene TRBV10-1 combines with J gene TRBJ2-5; 11 bases are a match to TRBD2. The CDR3 length is 16 residues. V was pared by 11 bases and J by 0 bases, with 11 bases of the junction left unmatched. The V gene's germline CDR1 is WNHNN and CDR2 SYGVQD (reference sequence). CDR3 residues: CAGRLTSGVYQETQYF. CDR3 nucleotides: TGCGCCGGCCGGTTGACTAGCGGGGTGTACCAAGAGACCCAGTACTTC.

The chain uses TRBV10-3 and TRBJ1-1; tentative D call: TRBD1 (6 bases). The CDR3 is made up of 14 amino acids. CDR1 is ENHRY and CDR2 is SYGVKD in the germline V gene. V lost 2 bases and J lost 1, with 8 bases in between. CDR3 sequence: CAISETGQNTEAFF. The CDR3 DNA follows: TGTGCCATCAGTGAGACAGGGCAGAACACTGAAGCTTTCTTT.

The chain uses TRBV5-1 and TRBJ2-5; D uncertain. The germline gives CDR1 SGHRS, CDR2 YFSETQ. The CDR3 is 14 amino acids. V shed 0 bases and J shed 2 bases, with 8 bases lying between them. In nucleotides, the CDR3 is TGCGCCAGCAGCTTGGTCCCGGCACAAGAGACCCAGTACTTC. Translation: CASSLVPAQETQYF.

The V gene is TRBV10-3, the J gene TRBJ2-6, with 9 bases identical to TRBD1. This CDR3 has 18 residues. Trimming at V came to 7 bases and at J to 0 bases, leaving 10 bases not matched to a gene. The V gene's germline CDR1 is ENHRY and CDR2 SYGVKD. The CDR3 DNA follows: TGTGCCATCAACACACCGGGACAGGGAGACTCTGGGGCCAACGTCCTGACTTTC. Protein: CAINTPGQGDSGANVLTF.

J is TRBJ1-2 and V is TRBV7-2; 12 nucleotides agree with TRBD1. With 5 bases clipped from V and 6 bases from J, the junction kept 13 bases outside the gene matches. CDR1 SGHTA and CDR2 FQGNSA come from the germline V gene. This CDR3 has 17 amino acids. The chain's CDR3 is CASSLRGQGAASNGYTF. CDR3 nucleotide sequence: TGTGCCAGCAGCCTACGGGGACAGGGGGCTGCTAGTAATGGCTACACCTTC.

The gene calls are TRBV5-1 and TRBJ2-4, with TRBD2 matching over 8 bases. The V gene end was trimmed by 0 bases and the J gene end by 1 base; junction bases not matched to a gene: 3. CDR1 is SGHRS and CDR2 is YFSETQ in the germline V gene. The CDR3 runs to 16 residues. CDR3 coding DNA: TGCGCCAGCAGCTTGGGTAGCGGGACGGCCAAAAACATTCAGTACTTC. This encodes CASSLGSGTAKNIQYF. Full variable domain (rest looked up from reference TRBV5-1 and TRBJ2-4): KAGVTQTPRYLIKTRGQQVTLSCSPISGHRSVSWYQQTPGQGLQFLFEYFSETQRNKGNFPGRFSGRQFSNSRSEMNVSTLELGDSALYLCASSLGSGTAKNIQYFGAGTRLSVL.

This clone was detected only once. Within the sample, other DNA sequences also encode this same CDR3. The CDR3 here is CASSPGQGDTIYF. The CDR3 coding sequence is TGTGCCAGCAGCCCGGGACAGGGGGACACCATATATTTT. The gene calls are TRBV7-6 and TRBJ1-3; 11 positions agree with TRBD1. CDR1 and CDR2 (germline): SGHVS, FNYEAQ. The CDR3 loop spans 13 amino acids. V dropped 5 bases and J dropped 8; count of bases not matched to a gene: 2. The full variable domain, in which reference TRBV7-6 and TRBJ1-3 provide the parts outside the CDR3, is GAGVSQSPRYKVTKRGQDVALRCDPISGHVSLYWYRQALGQGPEFLTYFNYEAQQDKSGLPNDRFSAERPEGSISTLTIQRTEQRDSAMYRCASSPGQGDTIYFGEGSWLTVV.

The sample holds one count of this clone. The chain uses TRBV9 and TRBJ2-5; no firm D call. Trimming removed 0 bases at V and 5 bases at J, with 14 bases between. The CDR3 has 15 residues. The germline V gene has CDR1 SGDLS and CDR2 YYNGEE. The CDR3 loop is CASSVGSPPIETQYF. For the CDR3, the DNA is TGTGCCAGCAGCGTAGGTAGCCCGCCAATCGAGACCCAGTACTTC.

The V and J genes are TRBV6-5 and TRBJ1-1; 9 nucleotides match TRBD1. V shed 5 bases, J shed 5 bases, and the junction held 3 bases outside the gene matches. The CDR3 runs to 13 residues. The germline CDR1 and CDR2 sequences are MNHEY and SVGAGI. CDR3 loop: CASSRGTGTEAFF. The CDR3 DNA follows: TGTGCCAGCAGTCGAGGGACAGGGACTGAAGCTTTCTTT.

With respect to this clone: Different DNA sequences within this sample yield the same CDR3. This rearrangement joins TRBV7-2 to TRBJ2-7; D possibly matches TRBD1 or TRBD2 (5 bases each). CDR3 length: 15 amino acids. V lost 0 bases, J lost 2 bases, and 11 bases lay in between. CDR1 and CDR2 (germline): SGHTA, FQGNSA. CDR3 loop: CASSLAATGPYEQYF. In nucleotides, the CDR3 is TGTGCCAGCAGCTTAGCCGCGACGGGACCCTACGAGCAGTACTTC.